These T cell receptor beta chains were read from a single sample in a study of cytomegalovirus exposure and HLA in healthy donors. Assay: immunoSEQ multiplex PCR; the TCRdb copy retains only in-frame clones and omits some. Counted here are some 150,000 clones, approximately 88% occurring once; the ten biggest clones make up approximately 1.5%. Sequences were obtained from PBMCs. These TCRs come from a woman younger than 35 in good health and CMV-seronegative. CDR3s include the opening cysteine and the closing phenylalanine or tryptophan. D genes are given only for firm matches. Expanded clones get a size class; other rows say once, few or many, or leave the size out.

TRBV6-5	TRBJ2-6	TRBD1	NA	15	CASSRDRAGANVLTF	TGTGCCAGCAGCCGGGACAGGGCTGGGGCCAACGTCCTGACTTTC
TRBV9	TRBJ1-1	TRBD1	NA	15	CASSGTGVKSTEAFF	TGTGCCAGCAGCGGGACAGGGGTAAAGTCTACTGAAGCTTTCTTT
TRBV18	TRBJ2-2	TRBD1	NA	17	CASSPRRTGQNTGELFF	TGTGCCAGCTCACCACGGAGGACAGGGCAGAACACCGGGGAGCTGTTTTTT
TRBV5-4	TRBJ2-4	TRBD2	NA	16	CASSWGTSPDKNIQYF	TGTGCCAGCAGCTGGGGGACTAGCCCCGACAAAAACATTCAGTACTTC
TRBV11-3	TRBJ1-1	TRBD1	once	13	CASSLRGRTEAFF	TGTGCCAGCAGCTTAAGGGGGCGGACTGAAGCTTTCTTT
TRBV15	TRBJ1-6	NA	NA	17	CATSRDRPQGGNSPLHF	TGTGCCACCAGCAGAGATAGACCACAGGGCGGTAATTCACCCCTCCACTTT
TRBV5-4	TRBJ2-3	TRBD2	NA	20	CASSGRSGGGLPTSTDTQYF	TGTGCCAGCAGCGGACGTAGCGGGGGGGGCCTCCCGACTAGCACAGATACGCAGTATTTT
TRBV6-5	TRBJ2-5	NA	NA	12	CAAEGDGETQYF	TGTGCCGCAGAAGGGGATGGAGAGACCCAGTACTTC
TRBV19	TRBJ2-3	TRBD1	NA	13	CASSDRGTDTQYF	TGTGCCAGTAGTGACAGGGGAACAGATACGCAGTATTTT
TRBV21-1	TRBJ2-7	NA	NA	19	CASSKRDNDAGQAPYEQYF	TGTGCCAGCAGCAAAAGGGATAACGATGCCGGACAGGCCCCCTACGAGCAGTACTTC
TRBV6-5	TRBJ1-2	TRBD1	NA	16	CASSYSRTGYNYGYTF	TGTGCCAGCAGTTACTCGCGGACAGGGTATAACTATGGCTACACCTTC
TRBV10-3	TRBJ1-1	TRBD1	NA	14	CAISQQGTNTEAFF	TGTGCCATCAGTCAACAGGGGACGAACACTGAAGCTTTCTTT
TRBV7-9	TRBJ1-5	TRBD1	NA	15	CSSSSGTGGNQPQHF	TGTTCCAGCAGCTCCGGGACAGGGGGAAATCAGCCCCAGCATTTT
TRBV19	TRBJ1-2	TRBD1	NA	14	CASSMGQPNYGYTF	TGTGCCAGTAGTATGGGACAGCCTAACTATGGCTACACCTTC
TRBV25-1	TRBJ1-4	NA	NA	14	CASSISGNNEKLFF	TGTGCCAGCAGTATCTCAGGGAATAATGAAAAACTGTTTTTT
TRBV19	TRBJ2-1	NA	NA	14	CAISPRSSYNEQFF	TGTGCCATTTCCCCACGGAGCTCCTACAATGAGCAGTTCTTC
TRBV4-1	TRBJ1-2	NA	once	12	CASSLGGYGYTF	TGCGCCAGCAGCCTCGGCGGCTATGGCTACACCTTC
TRBV5-1	TRBJ2-1	TRBD2	once	15	CASSPGGTQGNEQFF	TGCGCCAGCAGCCCCGGGGGGACCCAAGGGAATGAGCAGTTCTTC
TRBV2	TRBJ1-1	NA	NA	13	CASSEAGGTEAFF	TGTGCCAGCAGTGAAGCGGGGGGGACTGAAGCTTTCTTT
TRBV5-1	TRBJ1-2	NA	NA	13	CASSLSGDFGYTF	TGCGCCAGCAGCTTGTCCGGGGACTTTGGCTACACCTTC
TRBV6-5	TRBJ2-3	TRBD2	NA	13	CASRLAGTDTQYF	TGTGCCAGCCGACTAGCGGGCACAGATACGCAGTATTTT
TRBV7-9	TRBJ1-4	TRBD1	NA	15	CASSTEGTGHEKLFF	TGTGCCAGCAGCACGGAGGGGACAGGTCATGAAAAACTGTTTTTT
TRBV6-4	TRBJ2-1	TRBD2	NA	16	CASSDSGLAPRNEQFF	TGTGCCAGCAGTGATTCCGGACTAGCGCCTCGCAATGAGCAGTTCTTC
TRBV11-3	TRBJ1-1	NA	NA	13	CASSFGNGAEAFF	TGTGCCAGCAGCTTCGGGAACGGGGCTGAAGCTTTCTTT
TRBV19	TRBJ2-7	NA	few	16	CASSISSGYQLYEQYF	TGTGCCAGTAGTATATCCTCGGGGTACCAATTATACGAGCAGTACTTC
TRBV10-3	TRBJ1-1	TRBD1	NA	14	CAITRQPGGNEAFF	TGTGCCATCACACGACAGCCAGGGGGGAATGAAGCTTTCTTT
TRBV4-1	TRBJ1-2	TRBD1	NA	15	CASSHGQGAGYGYTF	TGCGCCAGCAGCCACGGACAGGGGGCAGGGTATGGCTACACCTTC
TRBV5-1	TRBJ1-4	TRBD1	NA	13	CASSRDRDEKLFF	TGCGCCAGCAGCAGGGACAGGGACGAAAAACTGTTTTTT
TRBV30	TRBJ1-1	NA	NA	11	CAWGDGTEAFF	TGTGCCTGGGGTGACGGGACTGAAGCTTTCTTT
TRBV5-4	TRBJ2-2	TRBD2	NA	16	CASSPTSGGATGELFF	TGTGCCAGCAGCCCGACTAGCGGGGGGGCCACCGGGGAGCTGTTTTTT
TRBV13	TRBJ1-2	NA	NA	18	CASSLGLFRRTGSYGYTF	TGTGCCAGCAGCTTAGGCCTATTCCGCCGGACGGGGAGCTATGGCTACACCTTC
TRBV6-5	TRBJ2-5	NA	NA	11	CASSYSETQYF	TGTGCCAGCAGTTATAGCGAGACCCAGTACTTC
TRBV4-1	TRBJ2-7	NA	once	14	CASSQGTGQGEQYF	TGCGCCAGCAGCCAAGGAACTGGGCAGGGGGAGCAGTACTTC
TRBV29-1	TRBJ2-3	TRBD1	NA	15	CSVAFTGASTDTQYF	TGCAGCGTTGCCTTCACAGGGGCAAGCACAGATACGCAGTATTTT
TRBV7-9	TRBJ1-2	NA	NA	14	CASSLGPGNYGYTF	TGTGCCAGCAGCTTAGGTCCGGGTAACTATGGCTACACCTTC
TRBV29-1	TRBJ1-1	NA	NA	13	CSGSQGWATEAFF	TGCAGCGGATCACAGGGATGGGCCACTGAAGCTTTCTTT
TRBV19	TRBJ1-1	NA	NA	15	CASSMVRPPETEAFF	TGTGCCAGTAGTATGGTCCGGCCACCGGAGACTGAAGCTTTCTTT
TRBV10-3	TRBJ2-1	NA	NA	13	CATLAQPYNEQFF	TGTGCCACCCTAGCGCAACCCTACAATGAGCAGTTCTTC
TRBV29-1	TRBJ1-5	TRBD1	NA	13	CSARDSSNQPQHF	TGCAGCGCACGGGACAGTTCGAATCAGCCCCAGCATTTT
TRBV5-1	TRBJ2-2	NA	few	15	CASSPRVANTGELFF	TGCGCCAGCAGCCCGCGGGTCGCGAACACCGGGGAGCTGTTTTTT
TRBV5-1	TRBJ1-4	NA	NA	14	CASTQGSTNEKLFF	TGCGCCAGCACTCAGGGTTCAACTAATGAAAAACTGTTTTTT
TRBV7-9	TRBJ2-3	TRBD2	once	15	CASSPPGTRQIAQYF	TGTGCCAGCAGCCCTCCCGGGACTAGGCAAATAGCGCAGTATTTT
TRBV21-1	TRBJ1-1	NA	NA	17	CASSFHPGQGPIPEAFF	TGTGCCAGCAGCTTCCACCCCGGACAGGGACCCATCCCTGAAGCTTTCTTT
TRBV7-9	TRBJ2-1	NA	NA	15	CASSLDIGVGKEQFF	TGTGCCAGCAGCTTAGATATCGGGGTGGGGAAGGAGCAGTTCTTC
TRBV7-6	TRBJ2-7	TRBD1	NA	17	CASSLAQGSPLPYEQYF	TGTGCCAGCAGCTTAGCACAGGGGTCCCCTCTCCCCTACGAGCAGTACTTC
TRBV11-2	TRBJ1-1	NA	NA	14	CASSLAGLPPEAFF	TGTGCCAGCAGCTTAGCGGGGTTACCTCCTGAAGCTTTCTTT
TRBV5-8	TRBJ2-6	NA	NA	14	CASSSRSGANVLTF	TGTGCCAGCAGTTCTCGCTCTGGGGCCAACGTCCTGACTTTC
TRBV11-1	TRBJ1-1	TRBD1	NA	16	CASSLGAGGRNTEAFF	TGTGCCAGCAGCTTAGGAGCAGGGGGCAGGAACACTGAAGCTTTCTTT
TRBV9	TRBJ1-5	NA	NA	14	CASSVDEGAQPQHF	TGTGCCAGCAGCGTAGATGAGGGAGCCCAGCCCCAGCATTTT
TRBV10-2	TRBJ1-6	NA	few	15	CASRLTGNYNSPLHF	TGCGCCAGCAGATTAACCGGGAACTATAATTCACCCCTCCACTTT
TRBV2	TRBJ1-2	NA	NA	14	CASHGTDKWDGYTF	TGTGCCAGCCACGGGACTGATAAATGGGATGGCTACACCTTC
TRBV5-4	TRBJ2-3	NA	NA	17	CASSAPLGGLGPDTQYF	TGTGCCAGCAGCGCGCCCCTCGGGGGTTTGGGTCCAGATACGCAGTATTTT
TRBV9	TRBJ1-1	NA	NA	16	CASSVGTGSPNTEAFF	TGTGCCAGCAGCGTAGGGACTGGCTCGCCGAACACTGAAGCTTTCTTT
TRBV13	TRBJ1-2	NA	NA	14	CASSLQGPNYGYTF	TGTGCCAGCAGCCTACAGGGACCTAACTATGGCTACACCTTC
TRBV11-1	TRBJ1-1	NA	NA	12	CASSLLQTEAFF	TGTGCCAGCAGCTTACTCCAGACTGAAGCTTTCTTT